This T cell receptor (beta chain) was sequenced in a study of blood T cell repertoires in COVID-19. The overall study: COVID-19 samples from acute and convalescent phases originated in the United States, Italy and Spain. The analysed material was cDNA or gDNA that came from T cells, B-cell-depleted T cells, or PBMCs.

Authors' data handling: Nucleated cell number was recorded as an estimate derived from reference gene primer amplification. Repertoires were generated with immunoSEQ multiplex PCR, while TCRdb's copy carries only in-frame clones and drops some. For V, J and clone size, that table is used; D and trimming come from the DNA. The table records roughly 110,000 clones, approximately 80% of them present only once. The CDR3 sequence is 17 residues long. Germline V gene sequence: CDR1 LNHDA, CDR2 SQIVND (reference sequence). V was pared by 2 bases and J by 0 bases, with 11 bases between. The J gene is TRBJ2-6, the V gene TRBV19; D is unclear. Input material: peripheral blood. This receptor was identified in a woman aged 55-75 years with acute or convalescent COVID-19. The CDR3 bases are TGTGCCAGTAGTATATTTTCTATGAGCTCTGGGGCCAACGTCCTGACTTTC. This sequence encodes CASSIFSMSSGANVLTF.